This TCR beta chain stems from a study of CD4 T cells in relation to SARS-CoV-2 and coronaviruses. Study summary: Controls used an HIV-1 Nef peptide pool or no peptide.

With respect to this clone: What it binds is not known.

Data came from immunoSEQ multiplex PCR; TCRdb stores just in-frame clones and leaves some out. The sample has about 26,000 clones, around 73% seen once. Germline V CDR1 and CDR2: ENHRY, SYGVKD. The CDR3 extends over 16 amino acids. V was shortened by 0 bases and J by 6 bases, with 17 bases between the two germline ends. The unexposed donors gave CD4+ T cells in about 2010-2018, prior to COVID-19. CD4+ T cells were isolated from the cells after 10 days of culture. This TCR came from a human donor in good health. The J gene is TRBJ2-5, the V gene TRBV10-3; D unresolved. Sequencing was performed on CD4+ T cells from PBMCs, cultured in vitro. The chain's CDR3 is CAISESEAAPRQTQYF. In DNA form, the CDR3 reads TGTGCCATCAGTGAGTCCGAGGCAGCCCCACGGCAGACCCAGTACTTC.